These 16 T cell receptor beta chains originate from one sample sequenced in a study of siplizumab effects on memory and regulatory T cells. The assay was immunoSEQ multiplex PCR, and TCRdb's table has in-frame clones only and misses some. The table has around 100,000 clones, less than 95% seen once. Specimen: Tregs sorted from blood. The source of these receptors is a human donor in good health.

This chain uses TRBV20-1 with TRBJ2-7; no reliable D call. Germline CDR1 is DFQATT and CDR2 is SNEGSKA (reference sequence). V dropped 3 bases and J dropped 5 bases, with 5 bases sitting between them. This CDR3 contains 10 residues. CDR3 sequence: CSASKDEQYF. CDR3 coding DNA: TGCAGTGCTAGCAAAGACGAGCAGTACTTC.

The chain couples TRBV2 to TRBJ2-2; 9 bases fit TRBD2. The CDR3 has 15 residues. Germline CDR1 and CDR2: SNHLY and FYNNEI. The V segment lost 8 bases and the J segment 7 bases; nucleotides outside the gene matches: 11. The CDR3 is CASSVLREGGGELFF. The CDR3 coding sequence is TGTGCCAGCTCTGTTCTGCGGGAGGGAGGCGGGGAGCTGTTTTTT.

The genes are TRBV10-3 and TRBJ1-3, with unresolved D. Trimming pared 8 bases from V and 3 bases from J, leaving 14 bases between. This CDR3 spans 14 amino acids. Per germline, CDR1 ENHRY and CDR2 SYGVKD. The CDR3: CAIGPWAVGNTIYF. CDR3 in DNA: TGTGCCATCGGGCCTTGGGCAGTTGGAAACACCATATATTTT.

This clone was found a few times. This chain links TRBV14 with TRBJ2-3, with TRBD2 matching 10 bases. V lost 5 bases to trimming and J lost 5 bases; unmatched junction nucleotides: 7. Germline CDR1 SGHDN, CDR2 FVKESK. CDR3 size: 15 residues. The CDR3 DNA reads TGTGCCAGCAGCATCCTAGCGGGAGAAGGAGATACGCAGTATTTT. As protein: CASSILAGEGDTQYF. Drawing the rest from reference TRBV14 and TRBJ2-3, the complete variable domain is EAGVTQFPSHSVIEKGQTVTLRCDPISGHDNLYWYRRVMGKEIKFLLHFVKESKQDESGMPNNRFLAERTGGTYSTLKVQPAELEDSGVYFCASSILAGEGDTQYFGPGTRLTVL.

The chain links TRBV19 to TRBJ1-1; the match to TRBD1 covers 10 bases. The J segment lost 4 bases and the V segment lost 5 bases, leaving 4 bases of the junction unmatched. The germline V gene encodes CDR1 LNHDA and CDR2 SQIVND (reference sequence). This CDR3 comprises 14 residues. The CDR3 sequence: CASSRQGATTEAFF. CDR3 nucleotide sequence: TGTGCCAGTAGTCGACAGGGGGCGACCACTGAAGCTTTCTTT. The entire variable domain, with the rest obtained from reference TRBV19 and TRBJ1-1, is as follows: DGGITQSPKYLFRKEGQNVTLSCEQNLNHDAMYWYRQDPGQGLRLIYYSQIVNDFQKGDIAEGYSVSREKKESFPLTVTSAQKNPTAFYLCASSRQGATTEAFFGQGTRLTVV.

The rearrangement uses TRBV9 and TRBJ2-7, with D unresolved. Germline assignment: CDR1 SGDLS and CDR2 YYNGEE. With 0 bases removed from V and 7 bases from J, the gap between germline ends came to 8 bases. The CDR3 spans 12 residues. The CDR3 DNA reads as TGTGCCAGCAGCGTAGTGTCGGGTGAGCAGTACTTC. Its translation is CASSVVSGEQYF.

This chain joins TRBV7-9 and TRBJ2-2, with D perhaps TRBD1 or TRBD2 (5 bases each). V was clipped by 8 bases and J by 7 bases, with 11 bases between them. Germline assignment: CDR1 SEHNR and CDR2 FQNEAQ (reference sequence). The CDR3 is 12 amino acids. CDR3 in DNA: TGTGCCAGCCCAAAGGGGAGCGGGGAGCTGTTTTTT. Translated: CASPKGSGELFF.

V and J are TRBV10-3 and TRBJ2-2; perhaps TRBD2 as D (6 bases). Looked up from germline, CDR1 is ENHRY and CDR2 is SYGVKD. The CDR3 has 14 residues. The germline V and J ends were trimmed by 10 bases and 5 bases, with 17 bases remaining between them. The CDR3 bases are TGTGCCACCTGGGGCGGGACGGGGACCGGGGAGCTGTTTTTT. It translates to CATWGGTGTGELFF.

This chain connects TRBV6-1 to TRBJ1-1; D possibly corresponds to TRBD1 (6 bases). Trimming stripped 2 bases from V and 7 bases from J, with 8 bases between. Germline V CDR1 and CDR2: MNHNS, SASEGT. The CDR3 has 12 residues. DNA of the CDR3: TGTGCCAGCAGTGAACAGGGGTTTGAAGCTTTCTTT. As protein: CASSEQGFEAFF.

The chain combines TRBV5-1 with TRBJ1-3; 8 nucleotides agree with TRBD1. Trimming took 0 bases from V and 4 from J; bases not matched to a gene: 9. This CDR3 region has 17 residues. The germline CDR1 and CDR2 sequences are SGHRS and YFSETQ. The CDR3 here is CASSLALTGEAGNTIYF. The DNA of the CDR3 is TGCGCCAGCAGCTTGGCTTTGACAGGGGAAGCAGGAAACACCATATATTTT. The complete variable domain, with remaining parts taken from reference TRBV5-1 and TRBJ1-3, reads KAGVTQTPRYLIKTRGQQVTLSCSPISGHRSVSWYQQTPGQGLQFLFEYFSETQRNKGNFPGRFSGRQFSNSRSEMNVSTLELGDSALYLCASSLALTGEAGNTIYFGEGSWLTVV.

In its sample, this clone was seen once. The rearrangement joins TRBV28 to TRBJ1-5, with TRBD1 identical over 9 bases. Trimming removed 8 bases from V and 6 bases from J; junction bases left unmatched: 2. Germline values: CDR1 MDHEN, CDR2 SYDVKM. CDR3 length equals 12 residues. The CDR3: CASGTGSQPQHF. DNA of the CDR3: TGTGCCAGCGGGACAGGGAGTCAGCCCCAGCATTTT.

The chain carries TRBV28 and TRBJ2-5; a weak D match, TRBD2 (6 bases). The CDR3 has 13 amino acids. Trimming shortened V by 10 bases and J by 2 bases, and 14 bases separated the two germline ends. From germline, CDR1 is MDHEN and CDR2 SYDVKM. CDR3 loop: CATRPGAQETQYF. For the CDR3, the DNA is TGTGCCACAAGACCGGGAGCTCAAGAGACCCAGTACTTC. Complete variable domain (other parts from reference TRBV28 and TRBJ2-5): DVKVTQSSRYLVKRTGEKVFLECVQDMDHENMFWYRQDPGLGLRLIYFSYDVKMKEKGDIPEGYSVSREKKERFSLILESASTNQTSMYLCATRPGAQETQYFGPGTRLLVL.

The table lists this clone with a count of one. This chain joins TRBV6-5 and TRBJ1-2; D gene ambiguous. V was pared by 3 bases and J by 0 bases, with 8 bases between. Germline CDR1 MNHEY, CDR2 SVGAGI. This CDR3 has 14 residues. The CDR3 nucleotides are TGTGCCAGCAGTTATTCAAGGGCTAACTATGGCTACACCTTC. Its protein product is CASSYSRANYGYTF.

This clone was found once. Mismatch with germline at one junction end may stem from a read error. The V and J genes are TRBV6-5 and TRBJ2-7; no definite D call. The CDR3 is 13 amino acids. Germline V gives CDR1 MNHEY, CDR2 SVGAGI. The CDR3 loop reads CASSYSASERLGF. The CDR3 DNA follows: TGTGCCAGCAGTTACTCGGCCTCGGAGAGGTTAGGCTTC.

The chain links TRBV7-9 to TRBJ1-1; 9 bases align to TRBD1. Germline trimming cut 5 bases from V and 4 bases from J; bases unmatched to any gene: 5. CDR1 is SEHNR, CDR2 FQNEAQ, per germline (reference sequence). This CDR3 spans 14 amino acids. CDR3 residues: CASSPGTGTTEAFF. Written as DNA, the CDR3 is TGTGCCAGCAGCCCTGGGACAGGGACCACTGAAGCTTTCTTT.

For the CDR3, the DNA is TGTGCCAGCACCCCGCGGCGGAGCGGGAGGAGATATACGCAGTATTTT. Its protein product is CASTPRRSGRRYTQYF. V usage is TRBV5-8 and J usage is TRBJ2-3, with 9 bases that match TRBD2. The junction had 15 bases not matched to a gene; V was cut back by 6 bases and J by 7 bases. The germline CDR1 and CDR2 sequences are SGHTS and YDEGEE. The CDR3 is made up of 16 amino acids. The complete variable domain, with remaining parts taken from reference TRBV5-8 and TRBJ2-3, reads EAGVTQSPTHLIKTRGQQATLRCSPISGHTSVYWYQQALGLGLQFLLWYDEGEERNRGNFPPRFSGRQFPNYSSELNVNALELEDSALYLCASTPRRSGRRYTQYFGPGTRLTVL.